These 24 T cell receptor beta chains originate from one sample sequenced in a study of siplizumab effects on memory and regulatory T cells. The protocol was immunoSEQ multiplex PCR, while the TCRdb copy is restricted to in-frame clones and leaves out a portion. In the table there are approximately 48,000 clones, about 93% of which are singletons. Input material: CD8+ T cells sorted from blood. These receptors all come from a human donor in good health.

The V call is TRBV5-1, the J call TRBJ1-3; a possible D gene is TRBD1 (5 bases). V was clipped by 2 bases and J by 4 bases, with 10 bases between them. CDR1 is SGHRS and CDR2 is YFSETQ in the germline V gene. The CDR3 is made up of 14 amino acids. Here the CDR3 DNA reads TGCGCCAGCAGCTTTGACGGGGGAGGAAACACCATATATTTT. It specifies CASSFDGGGNTIYF.

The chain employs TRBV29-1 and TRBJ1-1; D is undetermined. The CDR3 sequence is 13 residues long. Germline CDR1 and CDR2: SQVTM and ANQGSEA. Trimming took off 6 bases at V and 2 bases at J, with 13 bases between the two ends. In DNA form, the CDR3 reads TGCAGCGTGTTCGCCGACCCAAACACTGAAGCTTTCTTT. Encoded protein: CSVFADPNTEAFF. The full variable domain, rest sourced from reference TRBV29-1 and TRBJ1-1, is SAVISQKPSRDICQRGTSLTIQCQVDSQVTMMFWYRQQPGQSLTLIATANQGSEATYESGFVIDKFPISRPNLTFSTLTVSNMSPEDSSIYLCSVFADPNTEAFFGQGTRLTVV.

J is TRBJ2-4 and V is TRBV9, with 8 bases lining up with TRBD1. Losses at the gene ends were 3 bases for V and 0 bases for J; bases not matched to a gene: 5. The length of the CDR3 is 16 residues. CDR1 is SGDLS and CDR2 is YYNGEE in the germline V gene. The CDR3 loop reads CASSAGTGLAKNIQYF. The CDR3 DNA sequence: TGTGCCAGCAGCGCGGGGACAGGATTAGCCAAAAACATTCAGTACTTC. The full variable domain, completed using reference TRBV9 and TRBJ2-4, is DSGVTQTPKHLITATGQRVTLRCSPRSGDLSVYWYQQSLDQGLQFLIQYYNGEERAKGNILERFSAQQFPDLHSELNLSSLELGDSALYFCASSAGTGLAKNIQYFGAGTRLSVL.

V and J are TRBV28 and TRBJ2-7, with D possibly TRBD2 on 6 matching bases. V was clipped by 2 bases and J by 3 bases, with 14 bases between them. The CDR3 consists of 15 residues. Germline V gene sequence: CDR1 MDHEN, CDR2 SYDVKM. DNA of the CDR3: TGTGCCAGCAGTTTAAGTTGGGGACTGGGCTACGAGCAGTACTTC. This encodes CASSLSWGLGYEQYF.

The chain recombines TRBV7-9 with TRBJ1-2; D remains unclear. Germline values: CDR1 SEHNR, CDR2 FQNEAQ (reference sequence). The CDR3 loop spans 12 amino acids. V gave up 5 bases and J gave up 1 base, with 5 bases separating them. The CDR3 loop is CASSTGNYGYTF. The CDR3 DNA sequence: TGTGCCAGCAGCACCGGTAACTATGGCTACACCTTC.

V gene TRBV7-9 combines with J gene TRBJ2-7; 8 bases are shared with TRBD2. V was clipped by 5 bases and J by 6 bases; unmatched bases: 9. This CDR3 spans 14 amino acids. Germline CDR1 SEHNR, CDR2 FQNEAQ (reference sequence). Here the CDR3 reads CASSGGAGVFEQYF. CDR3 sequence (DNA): TGTGCCAGCAGCGGGGGAGCGGGAGTCTTCGAGCAGTACTTC.

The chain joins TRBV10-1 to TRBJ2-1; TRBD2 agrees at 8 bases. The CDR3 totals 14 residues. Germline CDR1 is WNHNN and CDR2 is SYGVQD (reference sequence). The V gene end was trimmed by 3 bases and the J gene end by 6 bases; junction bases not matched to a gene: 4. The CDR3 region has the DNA TGCGCCAGCAGTGAATTTAGCGGGACCAATGAGCAGTTCTTC. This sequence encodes CASSEFSGTNEQFF.

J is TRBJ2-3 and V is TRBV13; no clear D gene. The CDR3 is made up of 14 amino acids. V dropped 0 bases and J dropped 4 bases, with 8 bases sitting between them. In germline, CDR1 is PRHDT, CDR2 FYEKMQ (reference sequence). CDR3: CASSLGSRPDTQYF. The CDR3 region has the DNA TGTGCCAGCAGCTTAGGTAGTCGACCAGATACGCAGTATTTT.

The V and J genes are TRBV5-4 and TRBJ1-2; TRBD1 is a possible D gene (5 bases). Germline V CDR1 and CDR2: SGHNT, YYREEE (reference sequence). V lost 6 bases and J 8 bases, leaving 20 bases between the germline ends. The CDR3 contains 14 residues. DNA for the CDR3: TGTGCCAGCATCTCCCCAGGGAAAATCGACGGCTACACCTTC. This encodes CASISPGKIDGYTF.

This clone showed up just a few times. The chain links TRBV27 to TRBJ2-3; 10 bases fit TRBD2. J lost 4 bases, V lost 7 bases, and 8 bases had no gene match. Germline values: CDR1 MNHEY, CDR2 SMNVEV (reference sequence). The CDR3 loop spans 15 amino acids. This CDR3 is CASNPSLAGADTQYF. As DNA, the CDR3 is TGTGCCAGCAATCCCTCTCTAGCGGGAGCAGATACGCAGTATTTT.

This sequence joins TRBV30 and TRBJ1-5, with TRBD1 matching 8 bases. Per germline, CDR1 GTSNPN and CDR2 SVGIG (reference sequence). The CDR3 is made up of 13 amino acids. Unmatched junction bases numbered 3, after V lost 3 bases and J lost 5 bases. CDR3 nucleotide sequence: TGTGCCTGGAGCGACAGGGGTCATCAGCCCCAGCATTTT. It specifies CAWSDRGHQPQHF.

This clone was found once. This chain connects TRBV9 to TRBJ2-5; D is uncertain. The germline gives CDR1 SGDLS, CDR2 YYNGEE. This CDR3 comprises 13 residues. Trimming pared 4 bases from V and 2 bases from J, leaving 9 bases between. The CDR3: CASSREAQETQYF. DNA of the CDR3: TGTGCCAGCAGCCGTGAGGCACAAGAGACCCAGTACTTC.

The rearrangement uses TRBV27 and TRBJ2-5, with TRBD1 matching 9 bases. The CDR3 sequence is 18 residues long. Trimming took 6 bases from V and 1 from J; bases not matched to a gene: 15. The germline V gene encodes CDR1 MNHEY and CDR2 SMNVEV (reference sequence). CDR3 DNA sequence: TGTGCCAGCAGGCCCACGTCCGGGACAGGGAACTTCCAAGAGACCCAGTACTTC. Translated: CASRPTSGTGNFQETQYF.

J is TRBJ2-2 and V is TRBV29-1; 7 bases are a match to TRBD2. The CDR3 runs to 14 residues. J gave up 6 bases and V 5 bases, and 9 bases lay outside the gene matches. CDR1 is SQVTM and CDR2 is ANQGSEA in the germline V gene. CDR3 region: CSVNVGGRAGELFF. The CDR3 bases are TGCAGCGTTAACGTGGGAGGGAGGGCCGGGGAGCTGTTTTTT.

In nucleotides, the CDR3 is TGTGCCAGCTCACCGAAGGGACAGGGGCATAGGGGCAATCAGCCCCAGCATTTT. It encodes CASSPKGQGHRGNQPQHF. The chain combines TRBV18 with TRBJ1-5, with 10 bases fitting TRBD1. The germline V gene encodes CDR1 KGHSH and CDR2 LQKENI. The V segment lost 3 bases and the J segment 2 bases; nucleotides outside the gene matches: 10. The CDR3 sequence is 18 residues long.

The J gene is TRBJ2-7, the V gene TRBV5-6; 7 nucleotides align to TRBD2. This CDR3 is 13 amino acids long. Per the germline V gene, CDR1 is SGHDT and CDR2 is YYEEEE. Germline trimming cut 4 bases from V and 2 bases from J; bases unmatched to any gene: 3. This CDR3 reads CASSAGTTYEQYF. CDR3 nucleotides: TGTGCCAGCAGCGCCGGGACTACCTACGAGCAGTACTTC.

In DNA, the CDR3 is TGTGCCAGCAGTGATTATCAGCCCCAGCATTTT. It is translated as CASSDYQPQHF. The chain couples TRBV6-1 to TRBJ1-5, with no clear D. The CDR3 totals 11 residues. The germline V and J ends were trimmed by 3 bases and 5 bases, with 2 bases remaining between them. Germline V gives CDR1 MNHNS, CDR2 SASEGT.

The CDR3 region has the DNA TGCGCCAGCAGTGAGTTAGCGGGGGCGCTAAACAATGAGCAGTTCTTC. Amino acid sequence: CASSELAGALNNEQFF. The chain uses TRBV10-1 and TRBJ2-1; TRBD2 aligns across 9 bases. The CDR3 sequence is 16 residues long. V trimming: 1 base; J trimming: 5 bases; junction bases outside the gene matches: 6. Germline V CDR1 and CDR2: WNHNN, SYGVQD (reference sequence).

In nucleotides, the CDR3 is TGCGCCAGCAGCCAAGGGGGTACAGGGGCGAACACTGAAGCTTTCTTT. Residues: CASSQGGTGANTEAFF. This rearrangement joins TRBV4-1 to TRBJ1-1, with 7 bases that match TRBD1. CDR1 is MGHRA and CDR2 is YSYEKL in the germline V gene. This CDR3 spans 16 amino acids. J gave up 1 base and V 1 base, and 6 bases lay outside the gene matches.

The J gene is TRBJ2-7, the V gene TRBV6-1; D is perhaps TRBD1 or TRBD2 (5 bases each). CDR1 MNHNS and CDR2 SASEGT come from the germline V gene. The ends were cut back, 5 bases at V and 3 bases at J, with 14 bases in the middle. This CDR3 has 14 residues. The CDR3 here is CASSKEGPSYEQYF. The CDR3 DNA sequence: TGTGCCAGCAGTAAAGAGGGACCAAGCTACGAGCAGTACTTC.

CDR3 in amino acids: CASSPPSGGYEKLFF. CDR3 bases: TGTGCCAGCAGTCCCCCCTCAGGGGGTTATGAAAAACTGTTTTTT. J is TRBJ1-4 and V is TRBV28, with 7 bases lining up with TRBD1. Germline assignment: CDR1 MDHEN and CDR2 SYDVKM. The CDR3 has 15 amino acids. Germline trimming cut 5 bases from V and 6 bases from J; bases unmatched to any gene: 9.

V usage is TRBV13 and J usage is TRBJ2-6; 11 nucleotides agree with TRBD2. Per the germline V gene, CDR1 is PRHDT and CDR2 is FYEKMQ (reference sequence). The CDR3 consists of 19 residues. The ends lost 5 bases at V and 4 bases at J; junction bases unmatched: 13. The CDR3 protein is CASSDRTSGLGSGANVLTF. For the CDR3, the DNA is TGTGCCAGCAGCGACCGGACTAGCGGGTTGGGTTCGGGGGCCAACGTCCTGACTTTC.

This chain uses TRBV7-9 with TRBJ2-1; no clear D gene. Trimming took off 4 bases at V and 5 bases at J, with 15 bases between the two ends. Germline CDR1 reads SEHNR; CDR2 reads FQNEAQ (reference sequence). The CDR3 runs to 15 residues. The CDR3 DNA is TGTGCCAGCAGCTCTCCGTTAGGGAACCACAATGAGCAGTTCTTC. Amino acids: CASSSPLGNHNEQFF.

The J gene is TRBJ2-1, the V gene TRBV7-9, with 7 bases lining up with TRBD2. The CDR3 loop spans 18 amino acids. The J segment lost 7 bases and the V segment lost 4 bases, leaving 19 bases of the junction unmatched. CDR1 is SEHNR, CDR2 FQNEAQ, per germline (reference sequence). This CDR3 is CASSSSREGYGGRNEQFF. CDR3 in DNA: TGTGCCAGCAGCTCCTCCCGAGAGGGGTACGGGGGGAGGAATGAGCAGTTCTTC.